A single sample gave rise to the 21 T cell receptor beta chains below, sequenced in a study of graft-versus-host responses after intestinal transplantation. TCRdb's table, derived via immunoSEQ multiplex PCR, lists solely in-frame clones and lacks some. The sample yields over 65,000 clones, 80% to 95% seen once. The antigens of these receptors remain unknown. Sequenced here: unstimulated CD8+ T cells sorted from spleen or lymph node cells, sampled before transplant. The receptor source for this set is a human donor who was the organ donor for an intestinal transplant.

This rearrangement joins TRBV7-8 to TRBJ1-2; D gene uncertain. Trimming removed 1 base from V and 9 bases from J, with 12 bases in between. The CDR3 totals 13 residues. CDR1 and CDR2 (germline): SGHVS, FQNEAQ. The DNA of the CDR3 is TGTGCCAGCAGCTTAGAGTTCAGTTCGAGCTACACCTTC. It yields the protein CASSLEFSSSYTF.

V is TRBV4-1 and J is TRBJ2-7; TRBD1 matches 9 bases. V lost 1 base to trimming and J lost 6 bases; unmatched junction nucleotides: 13. There are 17 residues in the CDR3. Germline loops: CDR1 MGHRA, CDR2 YSYEKL. The CDR3 loop reads CASSQGRVWTGVVEQYF. For the CDR3, the DNA is TGCGCCAGCAGCCAAGGGAGAGTTTGGACAGGGGTCGTCGAGCAGTACTTC.

This chain joins TRBV2 and TRBJ2-7; the D is unclear. V dropped 0 bases and J dropped 4 bases, with 7 bases sitting between them. CDR1 is SNHLY and CDR2 is FYNNEI in the germline V gene. The CDR3 length is 13 residues. CDR3 bases: TGTGCCAGCAGTGAAGCCCCCCCTTACGAGCAGTACTTC. Its translation: CASSEAPPYEQYF.

This sequence joins TRBV28 and TRBJ1-5; D unresolved. CDR1 and CDR2 from the germline V gene are MDHEN and SYDVKM. The V gene lost 3 bases and the J gene lost 6 bases, with 18 bases spanning the gap. The CDR3 totals 16 residues. CDR3: CASSLGGFREGQPQHF. DNA for the CDR3: TGTGCCAGCAGTTTGGGTGGTTTTAGGGAGGGTCAGCCCCAGCATTTT.

This clone showed up just a few times. The chain employs TRBV27 and TRBJ2-7; TRBD2 aligns across 12 bases. The germline V gene encodes CDR1 MNHEY and CDR2 SMNVEV (reference sequence). The CDR3 totals 15 residues. V trimming: 5 bases; J trimming: 2 bases; junction bases outside the gene matches: 4. The chain's CDR3 is CASSHWTSGTYEQYF. DNA for the CDR3: TGTGCCAGCAGTCATTGGACTAGCGGGACCTACGAGCAGTACTTC.

This sequence joins TRBV5-1 and TRBJ1-2; D gene unclear. The CDR3 loop spans 19 amino acids. Germline CDR1 SGHRS, CDR2 YFSETQ. V was pared by 0 bases and J by 0 bases, with 21 bases between. CDR3 DNA: TGCGCCAGCAGCTTGGAAAACGGAGACCCGCGTAAAGCTAACTATGGCTACACCTTC. Translation gives CASSLENGDPRKANYGYTF.

In regard to this clone: It is likely a read error: a sequence one base away is far more abundant. The same CDR3 can be traced to other DNA sequences in this sample. The chain couples TRBV6-5 to TRBJ2-1, with D maybe TRBD2 (6 bases). The CDR3 totals 11 residues. V gave up 5 bases and J gave up 9 bases, with 8 bases separating them. From germline, CDR1 is MNHEY and CDR2 SVGAGI. The CDR3 is CASSLGSEQFF. The CDR3 DNA is TGTGCCAGCAGTCTCGGGAGTGAGCAGTTCTTC.

This chain links TRBV4-1 with TRBJ1-5; TRBD1 matches 8 bases. This CDR3 spans 19 amino acids. Losses at the gene ends were 1 base for V and 7 bases for J; bases not matched to a gene: 18. Germline lookup yields CDR1 MGHRA and CDR2 YSYEKL. CDR3 nucleotides: TGCGCCAGCAGCCAAGGACACATAGCGACAGGGGATTTGTGGCAGCCCCAGCATTTT. It is translated as CASSQGHIATGDLWQPQHF.

This clone was seen a few times. This chain links TRBV27 with TRBJ2-1; 9 nucleotides match TRBD2. The V and J ends lost 8 bases and 0 bases, in that order; junction bases with no gene match: 5. This CDR3 is 15 amino acids long. Per germline, CDR1 MNHEY and CDR2 SMNVEV (reference sequence). The CDR3 DNA follows: TGTGCCAGCGGATTTAGCGGGAGCTCCTACAATGAGCAGTTCTTC. It translates to CASGFSGSSYNEQFF.

The rearrangement uses TRBV30 and TRBJ1-2; 7 bases are shared with TRBD1. CDR1 is GTSNPN and CDR2 is SVGIG in the germline V gene (reference sequence). The CDR3 has 14 residues. V trimming: 4 bases; J trimming: 4 bases; junction bases outside the gene matches: 9. The CDR3 coding sequence is TGTGCCTGGAATAGACAGGGCAAGCCCTATGGCTACACCTTC. Residues: CAWNRQGKPYGYTF.

The gene calls are TRBV7-9 and TRBJ2-1, with D tentatively TRBD2 (6 bases). This CDR3 has 14 amino acids. Germline CDR1 reads SEHNR; CDR2 reads FQNEAQ (reference sequence). V shed 7 bases and J shed 6 bases, with 16 bases lying between them. CDR3 loop: CASISGLGGNEQFF. CDR3 nucleotides: TGTGCCAGCATTTCCGGGTTGGGGGGCAATGAGCAGTTCTTC.

The V and J genes are TRBV27 and TRBJ1-6; TRBD1 might be the D (5 bases). The V end lost 6 bases, the J end lost 9 bases, and 15 bases lay between the germline ends. The germline V gene encodes CDR1 MNHEY and CDR2 SMNVEV (reference sequence). The CDR3 spans 14 residues. CDR3 residues: CASRWGEPGSPLHF. In DNA, the CDR3 is TGTGCCAGCAGATGGGGGGAGCCCGGTTCACCCCTCCACTTT.

The chain joins TRBV6-1 to TRBJ2-1, with 7 bases matching TRBD1. CDR3 size: 17 residues. Per the germline V gene, CDR1 is MNHNS and CDR2 is SASEGT. J lost 3 bases, V lost 1 base, and 9 bases had no gene match. The CDR3: CASSEEDRVINYNEQFF. The CDR3 DNA reads TGTGCCAGCAGTGAAGAAGACAGGGTCATTAACTACAATGAGCAGTTCTTC.

This chain links TRBV29-1 with TRBJ2-7, with TRBD1 matching 7 bases. In germline, CDR1 is SQVTM, CDR2 ANQGSEA. V was pared by 6 bases and J by 2 bases, with 4 bases of the junction left unmatched. The CDR3 consists of 12 residues. The CDR3 loop is CSVRDSAYEQYF. CDR3 in DNA: TGCAGCGTCCGGGACAGCGCCTACGAGCAGTACTTC.

V is TRBV11-2 and J is TRBJ1-1; no clear D gene. The length of the CDR3 is 15 residues. Trimming shortened V by 1 base and J by 2 bases, and 11 bases separated the two germline ends. Germline V gene sequence: CDR1 SGHAT, CDR2 FQNNGV. Written as DNA, the CDR3 is TGTGCCAGCAGCTTAGGGGATCTGATAAACACTGAAGCTTTCTTT. It encodes CASSLGDLINTEAFF.

The J gene is TRBJ1-1, the V gene TRBV19, with no clear D. The germline V gene encodes CDR1 LNHDA and CDR2 SQIVND (reference sequence). The CDR3 totals 13 residues. Trimming stripped 5 bases from V and 4 bases from J, with 11 bases between. CDR3 nucleotide sequence: TGTGCCAGTAGTGGAAACAGTGGCACTGAAGCTTTCTTT. It codes for CASSGNSGTEAFF.

V usage is TRBV7-9 and J usage is TRBJ2-3; 11 nucleotides line up with TRBD2. The V segment lost 4 bases and the J segment 2 bases; nucleotides outside the gene matches: 8. CDR1 is SEHNR and CDR2 is FQNEAQ in the germline V gene (reference sequence). This CDR3 spans 17 amino acids. CDR3 coding DNA: TGTGCCAGCAGCTCCAGGACTAGCGGGTTATCCACAGATACGCAGTATTTT. Translating gives CASSSRTSGLSTDTQYF. The full variable domain, its missing parts supplied by reference TRBV7-9 and TRBJ2-3, is DTGVSQNPRHKITKRGQNVTFRCDPISEHNRLYWYRQTLGQGPEFLTYFQNEAQLEKSRLLSDRFSAERPKGSFSTLEIQRTEQGDSAMYLCASSSRTSGLSTDTQYFGPGTRLTVL.

The V call is TRBV19, the J call TRBJ2-1; D might be TRBD1 or TRBD2, each matching 5 bases. CDR3 length equals 15 residues. Trimming shortened V by 5 bases and J by 4 bases, and 15 bases separated the two germline ends. Germline-derived CDR1 and CDR2 are LNHDA and SQIVND (reference sequence). Written as DNA, the CDR3 is TGTGCCAGTAGTTGGGACGGAGGAAAATACAATGAGCAGTTCTTC. Protein sequence: CASSWDGGKYNEQFF.

Only one count was recorded for this clone. V gene TRBV19 combines with J gene TRBJ2-7; D is ambiguous. Germline CDR1 reads LNHDA; CDR2 reads SQIVND (reference sequence). This CDR3 is 15 amino acids long. Deletions cut 3 bases from V and 7 bases from J, with 19 bases between. The CDR3 DNA reads TGTGCCAGTAGTATGGTTCGCGCCTCGACGCAGGAGCAGTACTTC. Encoded protein: CASSMVRASTQEQYF.

V is TRBV6-1 and J is TRBJ1-5; D call uncertain. The germline gives CDR1 MNHNS, CDR2 SASEGT. Trimming cost V 4 bases and J 6 bases, with 4 bases left between them. The CDR3 has 11 residues. This CDR3 is CASSGTQPQHF. The CDR3 region has the DNA TGTGCCAGCAGTGGAACTCAGCCCCAGCATTTT.

The chain carries TRBV5-6 and TRBJ2-7; TRBD2 matches 9 bases. Germline CDR1 SGHDT, CDR2 YYEEEE. V dropped 3 bases and J dropped 7; count of bases not matched to a gene: 11. CDR3 length equals 15 residues. CDR3 nucleotides: TGTGCCAGCAGCTCGACCCGACTAGCGGCAGGGGAGCAGTACTTC. The encoded protein is CASSSTRLAAGEQYF. Filled out from reference TRBV5-6 and TRBJ2-7, the complete variable domain reads DAGVTQSPTHLIKTRGQQVTLRCSPKSGHDTVSWYQQALGQGPQFIFQYYEEEERQRGNFPDRFSGHQFPNYSSELNVNALLLGDSALYLCASSSTRLAAGEQYFGPGTRLTVT.